The T cell receptor beta chain under discussion was sequenced for a study of blood T cells in healthy people across ages (dated by TCRdb to 2013 to 2016). Study-wide context: In model experiments, template switching captured about one uniquely barcoded TCR beta cDNA molecule for every two T cells. To track age-related changes in TCR beta repertoire diversity, the study relied on deep sequencing normalized with unique cDNA molecular identifiers. The donors were split into four age groups: young (average around 16 years), middle-aged (nearly 40), aged (roughly 68) and long-lived (under 85). The study analyzed two additional independent replicas of 1 million unique cDNA reads from the same blood draw for two donors, one aged 18 to 30 and one aged 80 or older. Donors of different ages were randomly distributed across sequencing lanes to avoid experimental bias.

The CDR3, cysteine through phenylalanine, is 18 amino acids long. Just the 54-base CDR3 DNA is kept, in frame starting at base 1. Trimming at the junction amounts to 1 base on V and 0 bases on J, and the germline ends lie 19 bases apart. CDR1 and CDR2, per the germline V gene (reference sequence), are SEHNR and FQNEAQ. Donors were 30 to 45 systemically healthy Caucasian individuals from Russia aged roughly 6 to 90 years. Each donor gave ten milliliters of peripheral blood, drawn into EDTA-treated Vacutainer tubes. Ficoll-Paque density-gradient centrifugation was used to isolate PBMCs, with at least 6.5 million per sample. Total RNA was extracted from PBMCs with Trizol reagent, with at least 5.5 micrograms obtained per sample. For every donor, flow cytometry on a PBMC aliquot measured the percentage of naive CD45RAhigh/CD27high T cells. The protocol used for the library was 5' RACE. TCRdb shows the sequencer as Illumina HiSeq 2500. A second PCR of roughly 7 to 11 cycles was performed with a sample-barcoded 5' primer and a J-beta primer mix. Each TCR beta cDNA molecule received a unique molecular identifier from a template-switch 5' adaptor carrying 12 random nucleotides. Each sample yielded at least 3 million CDR3-containing paired-end reads. All of the RNA was converted into first-strand cDNA using the Mint cDNA synthesis kit, with a TRBC-specific oligonucleotide serving as the primer. Following uracil-DNA glycosylase treatment, all cDNA underwent a first 18-cycle PCR with the universal primers M1SS and BC2_uni_R. In the paper's pipeline: Each sample was normalized by randomly selecting 1 million high-quality reads, each carrying a distinct molecular identifier. Instead of being binned into consensus sequences, reads with shared molecular identifiers were discarded. MiTCR, set to a Q25 quality threshold and the strictest error-elimination algorithm, was used for CDR3 identification, clonotype clustering and error correction. A nonparametric unseen species model with Euler transformation was used to estimate a lower bound on total TCR beta diversity. The raw public reads went through TCRdb reprocessing: fastp at Q25, MiXCR clone calling, in-frame beta chains kept. Rows merge per CDR3 protein into single entries with the most common DNA and genes. The authors' filters were not applied to this entry. For this sample the table gives around 580,000 distinct CDR3 sequences, of which less than 60% were detected only once. Just under 25% of the sample is in the top ten clones.

General conclusions and limits of the study: Conclusive comparison of naive and antigen-experienced compartments was prevented by the profiling of bulk unsorted PBMCs. Estimates of total diversity from one million sequenced T cells were regarded as lower bounds and underestimates. Compared with the aged group, the long-lived group had more naive CD4+ T cells, fewer expanded clones and increased TCR diversity, a pattern suggesting age selection. The percentage of naive T cells measured by flow cytometry correlated strongly with observed TCR beta diversity. Observed TCR beta diversity per million T cells fell roughly linearly with age, and a significant reduction was already apparent by age around 36. Because the CMV infection status of the donors was unknown, age-related changes in expanded clonotypes may potentially have been confounded.

This clonotype was found once. What this receptor recognizes is not known. There are no base qualities to consult, and no much larger clone falls within one base. Support from one read is weak. Input material: blood. The clonotype originates from a man at least 80 years old in good health. The rearranged chain carries TRBV7-9 and TRBJ2-7; the D gene cannot be resolved beyond TRBD1 or TRBD2, each matching 6 bases. The nucleotides are TGTGCCAGCAGCTTAGACGGGAGAAGTGGGGGCCCCTCCTACGAGCAGTACTTC. Translated, it gives CASSLDGRSGGPSYEQYF.